This T cell receptor beta chain was retrieved from a study of shared clonotypes between healthy human individuals. Broader study findings: In the sorted subsets, rarefaction showed sequencing was incomplete despite large depth. A few donors shared 4.5% to 6.5% of their naive CD4 clonotypes.

Germline CDR1 and CDR2: SGHDT and YYEEEE. The CDR3 loop spans 18 amino acids. V lost 5 bases to trimming and J lost 0 bases; unmatched junction nucleotides: 16. Cells designated naive CD8 were CD45RO-negative and were positively selected for CCR7, with terminally differentiated effector memory CD45RA+ cells excluded. As concerns this clone: Its target is unknown.

Evenly divided among several immunoSEQ plates was the genomic DNA of each subset. Repertoires were generated with immunoSEQ multiplex PCR, while TCRdb's copy carries only in-frame clones and drops some. Of about 590,000 clones in the sample, about 95% are singletons; the top ten hold about 0.11%. The sequenced material came from naive CD8+ T cells sorted from blood. V and J are TRBV5-6 and TRBJ2-7; 8 bases align to TRBD2. This clonotype was obtained from a woman aged 25-40 years in good health. The CDR3 protein is CASSSPGSSGVSSYEQYF. In nucleotides, the CDR3 is TGTGCCAGCAGTTCCCCAGGTAGTAGCGGGGTTAGCTCCTACGAGCAGTACTTC. The full variable domain, its missing parts supplied by reference TRBV5-6 and TRBJ2-7, is DAGVTQSPTHLIKTRGQQVTLRCSPKSGHDTVSWYQQALGQGPQFIFQYYEEEERQRGNFPDRFSGHQFPNYSSELNVNALLLGDSALYLCASSSPGSSGVSSYEQYFGPGTRLTVT.